These 16 T cell receptor beta chains were all obtained from the same sample, sequenced in a study of blood T cell repertoires in COVID-19. Assay: immunoSEQ multiplex PCR; the TCRdb copy retains only in-frame clones and omits some. The sample records tens of thousands of clones, about 90% being singletons. Sequenced: peripheral blood. These receptors were obtained from a woman aged 45-60 years with active or convalescent COVID-19.

The gene calls are TRBV9 and TRBJ2-7; 9 bases match TRBD2. The V gene's germline CDR1 is SGDLS and CDR2 YYNGEE. V was pared by 4 bases and J by 5 bases, with 10 bases of the junction left unmatched. This CDR3 region has 15 residues. The CDR3 is CASSPGTSSPHEQYF. CDR3 in DNA: TGTGCCAGCAGCCCCGGGACTAGCAGCCCCCACGAGCAGTACTTC.

The chain combines TRBV6-5 with TRBJ2-7; TRBD2 is a possible D gene (6 bases). Looked up from germline, CDR1 is MNHEY and CDR2 is SVGAGI. CDR3 length equals 15 residues. The germline V and J ends were trimmed by 6 bases and 0 bases, with 15 bases remaining between them. The CDR3 DNA sequence: TGTGCCAGCAGCAGTGGGACTCTCAGCTCCTACGAGCAGTACTTC. Protein: CASSSGTLSSYEQYF.

By sample fraction, this clone is medium-sized. The CDR3 coding sequence is TGTGCCAGCATCATAGGGGCTGTGGGCACTGAAGCTTTCTTT. Residues: CASIIGAVGTEAFF. This chain uses TRBV6-5 with TRBJ1-1; TRBD1 might be the D (5 bases). Germline V gene lookup returns CDR1 MNHEY and CDR2 SVGAGI. CDR3 length: 14 amino acids. The V end was cut by 7 bases, the J end by 4 bases, with 16 bases between.

The count of this clone is one. V is TRBV5-5 and J is TRBJ2-1; 10 positions agree with TRBD2. Losses at the gene ends were 3 bases for V and 2 bases for J; bases not matched to a gene: 2. Germline loops: CDR1 SGHKS, CDR2 YYEKEE (reference sequence). This CDR3 is built from 15 residues. For the CDR3, the DNA is TGTGCCAGCAGCTCAAGCGGGGGGGCCTACAATGAGCAGTTCTTC. Translating it yields CASSSSGGAYNEQFF.

This clone occurred a few times. The chain carries TRBV19 and TRBJ1-2, with a tentative D call TRBD1 (5 bases). The CDR3 consists of 14 residues. Germline V lookup: CDR1 LNHDA, CDR2 SQIVND (reference sequence). V lost 0 bases and J lost 1, with 6 bases in between. The CDR3 spells CASSIDQGNYGYTF. The CDR3 nucleotides read TGTGCCAGTAGTATAGATCAGGGTAACTATGGCTACACCTTC. The whole variable domain, remainder taken from reference TRBV19 and TRBJ1-2, is DGGITQSPKYLFRKEGQNVTLSCEQNLNHDAMYWYRQDPGQGLRLIYYSQIVNDFQKGDIAEGYSVSREKKESFPLTVTSAQKNPTAFYLCASSIDQGNYGYTFGSGTRLTVV.

This sequence joins TRBV5-1 and TRBJ1-2; D call uncertain. V was pared by 4 bases and J by 4 bases, with 14 bases between. This CDR3 is built from 14 residues. Germline-derived CDR1 and CDR2 are SGHRS and YFSETQ. CDR3 coding DNA: TGCGCCAGCAGCAGCAACAAAGCGCTCTATGGCTACACCTTC. This gives the protein CASSSNKALYGYTF.

The genes are TRBV30 and TRBJ2-5; possible D gene TRBD1, 7 bases. Trimming pared 3 bases from V and 5 bases from J, leaving 13 bases between. Germline loops: CDR1 GTSNPN, CDR2 SVGIG (reference sequence). The CDR3 totals 13 residues. CDR3 nucleotide sequence: TGTGCCTGGAGGGCAGGGGGGAGGGAGACCCAGTACTTC. Translation: CAWRAGGRETQYF. Filled out from reference TRBV30 and TRBJ2-5, the complete variable domain reads SQTIHQWPATLVQPVGSPLSLECTVEGTSNPNLYWYRQAAGRGLQLLFYSVGIGQISSEVPQNLSASRPQDRQFILSSKKLLLSDSGFYLCAWRAGGRETQYFGPGTRLLVL.

This sequence joins TRBV3-1 (or the pseudogene TRBV3-2) and TRBJ1-1; 8 positions agree with TRBD1. CDR1 and CDR2 from the germline V gene are LGHDT and YNNKEL (reference sequence). The CDR3 sequence is 17 residues long. J gave up 1 base and V 1 base, and 8 bases lay outside the gene matches. This chain's CDR3 is CASSQGFSGGANTEAFF. CDR3 DNA sequence: TGTGCCAGCAGCCAAGGTTTTTCAGGGGGCGCGAACACTGAAGCTTTCTTT.

The rearrangement uses TRBV3-1 (or the pseudogene TRBV3-2) and TRBJ1-1; no reliable D call. The CDR3 sequence is 14 residues long. CDR1 LGHDT and CDR2 YNNKEL come from the germline V gene (reference sequence). V lost 1 base and J lost 1, with 7 bases in between. The CDR3 is CASSQVSGNTEAFF. The CDR3 DNA sequence: TGTGCCAGCAGCCAAGTTTCCGGGAACACTGAAGCTTTCTTT.

This rearrangement joins TRBV30 to TRBJ2-2, with D perhaps TRBD2 (5 bases). The germline gives CDR1 GTSNPN, CDR2 SVGIG (reference sequence). The CDR3 consists of 13 residues. Trimming cost V 7 bases and J 4 bases, with 13 bases left between them. The CDR3 DNA reads as TGTGCCTCCCAAACCGAGGGCACCGGGGAGCTGTTTTTT. Residues: CASQTEGTGELFF.

This chain joins TRBV19 and TRBJ1-2, with TRBD1 matching over 8 bases. The germline V gene encodes CDR1 LNHDA and CDR2 SQIVND (reference sequence). The CDR3 length is 13 residues. V lost 5 bases and J lost 4; bases outside the gene matches: 3. This CDR3 reads CASSPDRVYGYTF. CDR3 bases: TGTGCCAGTAGTCCGGACAGGGTCTATGGCTACACCTTC.

The J gene is TRBJ2-7, the V gene TRBV29-1; 12 bases line up with TRBD1. Germline lookup yields CDR1 SQVTM and CDR2 ANQGSEA. V was clipped by 3 bases and J by 5 bases; unmatched bases: 2. This CDR3 has 13 amino acids. CDR3 DNA sequence: TGCAGCGTTGAGGGACAGGGGGCCCACGAGCAGTACTTC. Protein sequence: CSVEGQGAHEQYF.

The chain joins TRBV6-2 or TRBV6-3 to TRBJ2-1; 10 positions agree with TRBD2. The germline CDR1 and CDR2 sequences are MNHEY and SVGEGT. This CDR3 contains 17 residues. V trimming: 6 bases; J trimming: 0 bases; junction bases outside the gene matches: 8. The CDR3 spells CASSPQAGGFSYNEQFF. CDR3 coding DNA: TGTGCCAGCAGCCCTCAAGCGGGGGGGTTCTCCTACAATGAGCAGTTCTTC.

This clone came up once. J is TRBJ2-7 and V is TRBV5-4, with TRBD1 identical over 8 bases. This CDR3 contains 14 residues. The V gene end was trimmed by 3 bases and the J gene end by 0 bases; junction bases not matched to a gene: 2. Looked up from germline, CDR1 is SGHNT and CDR2 is YYREEE (reference sequence). CDR3: CASSWGQDSYEQYF. In nucleotides, the CDR3 is TGTGCCAGCAGCTGGGGACAGGACTCCTACGAGCAGTACTTC.

The rearrangement joins TRBV7-9 to TRBJ2-4; 8 nucleotides match TRBD1. The CDR3 has 14 residues. J gave up 6 bases and V 6 bases, and 7 bases lay outside the gene matches. In germline, CDR1 is SEHNR, CDR2 FQNEAQ (reference sequence). CDR3 DNA: TGTGCCAGCAGGTCGGACAGGGTGGGAAACATTCAGTACTTC. It translates to CASRSDRVGNIQYF.

This sequence joins TRBV15 and TRBJ2-3; possibly TRBD2 for D (6 bases). The CDR3 is made up of 16 amino acids. The V end was cut by 2 bases, the J end by 5 bases, with 17 bases between. Germline V gene sequence: CDR1 LNHNV, CDR2 YYDKDF (reference sequence). CDR3 in amino acids: CATSRNLAGYQDTQYF. CDR3 in DNA: TGTGCCACCAGCAGAAACTTGGCGGGGTACCAAGATACGCAGTATTTT.